The sequence of this T cell receptor beta chain was determined in a study of shared clonotypes between healthy human individuals. Study-level information: Each donor contributed plates that comprised three CD4 naive, three CD4 memory, two CD8 naive and one CD8 memory. The study's findings and limits: About 5% of naive CD4 clonotypes were shared across several donors.

Naive CD8 cells, CD45RO-negative and positively selected for CCR7, excluded terminally differentiated effector memory CD45RA+ cells. V was cut by 3 bases and J by 6 bases, with 11 bases left in between. CDR3 size: 13 residues. In germline, CDR1 is MGHDK, CDR2 SYGVNS. This clone occurred once. The antigen is unknown. Researchers ran the assay at a deep level. The repertoire was sequenced with immunoSEQ multiplex PCR; TCRdb's copy has only in-frame clones and lacks some. The sample lists about 800,000 clones, approximately 96% occurring once. The TCR sequence derives from a man between 25 and 39 years old in good health. Material for sequencing was naive CD8+ T cells sorted from blood. This chain connects TRBV25-1 to TRBJ2-5, with D unresolved. CDR3 sequence reads: CASSDPRAQTQYF. The CDR3 DNA reads as TGTGCCAGCAGTGACCCCCGTGCGCAGACCCAGTACTTC.